This passage covers 21 T cell receptor beta chains from one sample sequenced in a study of shared T cell receptors in the human thymus. Produced via immunoSEQ multiplex PCR; TCRdb's table is partial and in-frame only. The data hold hundreds of thousands of clones, with 70% to 90% observed a single time. The same data also contributed to another study, on human thymus T cells.

The sample comprised thymocytes. Receptors were obtained from a girl under three years old with a congenital heart defect.

The table lists this clone with a few counts. The chain couples TRBV21-1 to TRBJ1-1; the DNA was not compared with TRBD1, the D call given in the table. TRBV21-1 is a documented pseudogene. This CDR3 has 13 residues. The CDR3 coding sequence is TGTGCCAGCAGCATTGGCATGAACACTGAAGCTTTCTTT. Its protein product is CASSIGMNTEAFF.

This sequence joins TRBV5-1 and TRBJ2-5; 10 bases agree with TRBD2. V shed 4 bases and J 5 bases; nucleotides not matched to a gene: 11. The CDR3 is 16 amino acids. From germline, CDR1 is SGHRS and CDR2 YFSETQ. CDR3 coding DNA: TGCGCCAGCAGCCATTCCCCCAAGCGGGGGGGGGAGACCCAGTACTTC. Translation: CASSHSPKRGGETQYF. The full variable domain, completed using reference TRBV5-1 and TRBJ2-5, is KAGVTQTPRYLIKTRGQQVTLSCSPISGHRSVSWYQQTPGQGLQFLFEYFSETQRNKGNFPGRFSGRQFSNSRSEMNVSTLELGDSALYLCASSHSPKRGGETQYFGPGTRLLVL.

The chain combines TRBV5-5 with TRBJ1-5, with 7 bases fitting TRBD1. Germline V gene data show CDR1 as SGHKS and CDR2 as YYEKEE (reference sequence). Losses at the gene ends were 0 bases for V and 1 base for J; bases not matched to a gene: 7. This CDR3 has 17 residues. The CDR3 DNA sequence: TGTGCCAGCAGCTTGGATTATAGGGGGCAGAGCAATCAGCCCCAGCATTTT. It yields the protein CASSLDYRGQSNQPQHF.

This clone turned up a few times. The chain couples TRBV5-6 to TRBJ2-1, with TRBD2 matching 10 bases. Germline assignment: CDR1 SGHDT and CDR2 YYEEEE. The CDR3 length is 14 residues. V was pared by 4 bases and J by 7 bases, with 5 bases of the junction left unmatched. The CDR3 loop is CASSLAGAENEQFF. The DNA of the CDR3 is TGTGCCAGCAGCCTAGCGGGGGCAGAAAATGAGCAGTTCTTC.

CDR3 region: CASRCRDKDYEQYF. The CDR3 nucleotides read TGTGCCAGCAGGTGCCGGGACAAAGACTACGAGCAGTACTTC. The V and J genes are TRBV28 and TRBJ2-7; the D gene is possibly TRBD1 (6 bases). The CDR3 consists of 14 residues. Trimming shortened V by 6 bases and J by 3 bases, and 15 bases separated the two germline ends. In germline, CDR1 is MDHEN, CDR2 SYDVKM.

DNA of the CDR3: TGTGCCAGCAGCGCTGGGACTAAACCTACCACAGATACGCAGTATTTT. This encodes CASSAGTKPTTDTQYF. The V and J genes are TRBV9 and TRBJ2-3; TRBD2 aligns across 7 bases. The V and J ends lost 3 bases and 2 bases, in that order; junction bases with no gene match: 9. The CDR3 has 16 residues. Germline loops: CDR1 SGDLS, CDR2 YYNGEE.

This sequence joins TRBV6-1 and TRBJ1-6; D not certain. CDR1 and CDR2 (germline): MNHNS, SASEGT. V was pared by 4 bases and J by 0 bases, with 10 bases between. The CDR3 loop spans 16 amino acids. As DNA, the CDR3 is TGTGCCAGCAGTGTTACATTCAGCTCCTATAATTCACCCCTCCACTTT. It translates to CASSVTFSSYNSPLHF.

V gene TRBV7-9 combines with J gene TRBJ1-1, with D possibly matching TRBD1 (5 bases). Germline CDR1 is SEHNR and CDR2 is FQNEAQ (reference sequence). V lost 2 bases to trimming and J lost 0 bases, with 16 bases between them. The CDR3 totals 17 residues. Here the CDR3 reads CASSLILSRQMNTEAFF. The CDR3 coding sequence is TGTGCCAGCAGCTTAATCCTATCTCGACAGATGAACACTGAAGCTTTCTTT.

The V and J genes are TRBV11-2 and TRBJ2-7; 8 bases are shared with TRBD2. The trim removed 1 base at V and 0 bases at J, leaving 2 bases unmatched. The CDR3 runs to 15 residues. The V gene's germline CDR1 is SGHAT and CDR2 FQNNGV. The CDR3 here is CASSLAGGSSYEQYF. CDR3 nucleotides: TGTGCCAGCAGCTTAGCGGGGGGGAGCTCCTACGAGCAGTACTTC.

The chain uses TRBV28 and TRBJ2-7; a weak D match, TRBD1 (5 bases). The CDR3 is made up of 12 amino acids. In germline, CDR1 is MDHEN, CDR2 SYDVKM. The V and J ends lost 4 bases and 4 bases respectively, with 8 bases between them. The CDR3 DNA is TGTGCCAGCAGTTCCCCAGGGTACGAGCAGTACTTC. Translation: CASSSPGYEQYF.

The rearrangement links TRBV28 to TRBJ2-5, with 8 nucleotides matching TRBD1. This CDR3 is built from 18 residues. V shed 3 bases, J shed 5 bases, and the junction held 17 bases outside the gene matches. CDR1 is MDHEN, CDR2 SYDVKM, per germline. The CDR3 bases are TGTGCCAGCAGTTTTTGTGCAGGGGGCGGTACGCAATGGGAGACCCAGTACTTC. Protein product: CASSFCAGGGTQWETQYF.

The chain couples TRBV6-5 to TRBJ1-1, with 9 bases aligning to TRBD1. V gave up 5 bases and J gave up 6 bases; unmatched junction bases: 4. The germline V gene encodes CDR1 MNHEY and CDR2 SVGAGI. The CDR3 has 13 amino acids. CDR3 region: CASSTGGIPEAFF. The CDR3 nucleotides read TGTGCCAGCAGTACAGGGGGCATCCCTGAAGCTTTCTTT.

This sequence joins TRBV4-1 and TRBJ1-2, with a weak D call TRBD1 (6 bases). Per the germline V gene, CDR1 is MGHRA and CDR2 is YSYEKL. Trimming left V 6 bases short and J 1 base short, with 15 bases between. This CDR3 has 15 residues. CDR3 DNA: TGCGCCAGCAGACCCTACAGGGACCTTAACTATGGCTACACCTTC. Amino acids: CASRPYRDLNYGYTF.

The chain uses TRBV5-1 and TRBJ2-5; no reliable D call. Trimming took off 5 bases at V and 1 base at J, with 12 bases between the two ends. This CDR3 has 14 residues. CDR1 and CDR2 from the germline V gene are SGHRS and YFSETQ. CDR3 nucleotides: TGCGCCAGCAGGGCAGGCCCCCCCCAAGAGACCCAGTACTTC. Translation: CASRAGPPQETQYF.

The gene calls are TRBV20-1 and TRBJ1-1; no clear D. The V and J ends lost 4 bases and 8 bases respectively, with 11 bases between them. The germline V gene has CDR1 DFQATT and CDR2 SNEGSKA (reference sequence). The CDR3 loop spans 11 amino acids. The CDR3 loop reads CSATDWPEAFF. The CDR3 DNA follows: TGCAGTGCTACCGACTGGCCCGAAGCTTTCTTT.

The CDR3 DNA is TGTGCCAGCAGCGACACTAGCGGGGGTCCAACCGGGGAGCTGTTTTTT. Its protein is CASSDTSGGPTGELFF. V and J are TRBV7-3 and TRBJ2-2; TRBD2 aligns across 11 bases. Germline-derived CDR1 and CDR2 are SGHTA and FQGTGA. J was trimmed by 5 bases and V by 5 bases; bases with no gene match: 7. The CDR3 has 16 amino acids.

The chain joins TRBV7-9 to TRBJ1-1; 9 bases line up with TRBD1. The CDR3 runs 17 residues. V gave up 5 bases and J gave up 1 base; unmatched junction bases: 11. Per germline, CDR1 SEHNR and CDR2 FQNEAQ (reference sequence). The CDR3 loop reads CASSAAGTGLGNTEAFF. CDR3 nucleotide sequence: TGTGCCAGCAGCGCAGCCGGGACAGGGTTAGGGAACACTGAAGCTTTCTTT.

V gene TRBV18 combines with J gene TRBJ2-7; the D is unclear. The CDR3 sequence is 15 residues long. Germline V CDR1 and CDR2: KGHSH, LQKENI. V was cut by 2 bases and J by 0 bases, with 11 bases left in between. The CDR3 DNA reads as TGTGCCAGCTCACCAGAGCCGTCGAGCTCCTACGAGCAGTACTTC. Translating gives CASSPEPSSSYEQYF.

In this sample, this clone turned up a few times. The CDR3 region has the DNA TGTGCCAGCAGTGAAGCAAGGCGGACTGGATTATACAATGAGCAGTTCTTC. Protein product: CASSEARRTGLYNEQFF. The chain couples TRBV6-1 to TRBJ2-1; weak D call: TRBD2 (5 bases). Between the trimmed V and J ends, which lost 0 bases and 4 bases, there was a span of 16 bases. This CDR3 spans 17 amino acids. CDR1 is MNHNS and CDR2 is SASEGT in the germline V gene.

This chain connects TRBV28 to TRBJ2-7, with a tentative D call TRBD1 (6 bases). The CDR3 spans 20 residues. V lost 1 base and J lost 3, with 28 bases in between. Germline CDR1 reads MDHEN; CDR2 reads SYDVKM. The chain's CDR3 is CASSLFRGRPDVEGGYEQYF. CDR3 nucleotide sequence: TGTGCCAGCAGTTTATTTAGGGGCAGGCCCGATGTGGAAGGGGGCTACGAGCAGTACTTC.

This clone was detected a few times. Other DNA sequences in the same sample also yield this CDR3. This chain joins TRBV5-1 and TRBJ2-7; 9 nucleotides match TRBD1. This CDR3 region has 14 residues. The V and J ends lost 4 bases and 3 bases, in that order; junction bases with no gene match: 5. Germline V gene lookup returns CDR1 SGHRS and CDR2 YFSETQ. The CDR3: CASSLGTGLYEQYF. For the CDR3, the DNA is TGCGCCAGCAGCCTAGGGACAGGGCTCTACGAGCAGTACTTC.